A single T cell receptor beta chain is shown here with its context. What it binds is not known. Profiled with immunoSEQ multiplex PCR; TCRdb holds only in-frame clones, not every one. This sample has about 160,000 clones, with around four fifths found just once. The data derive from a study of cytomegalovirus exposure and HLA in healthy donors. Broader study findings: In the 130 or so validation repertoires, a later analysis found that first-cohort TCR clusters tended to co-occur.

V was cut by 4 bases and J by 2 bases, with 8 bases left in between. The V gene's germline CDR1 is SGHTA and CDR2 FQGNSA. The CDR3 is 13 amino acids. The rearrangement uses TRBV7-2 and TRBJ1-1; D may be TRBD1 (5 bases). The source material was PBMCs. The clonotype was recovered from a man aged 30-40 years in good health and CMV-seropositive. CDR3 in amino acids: CASSSGHNTEAFF. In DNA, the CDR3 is TGTGCCAGCAGCTCTGGACACAACACTGAAGCTTTCTTT.